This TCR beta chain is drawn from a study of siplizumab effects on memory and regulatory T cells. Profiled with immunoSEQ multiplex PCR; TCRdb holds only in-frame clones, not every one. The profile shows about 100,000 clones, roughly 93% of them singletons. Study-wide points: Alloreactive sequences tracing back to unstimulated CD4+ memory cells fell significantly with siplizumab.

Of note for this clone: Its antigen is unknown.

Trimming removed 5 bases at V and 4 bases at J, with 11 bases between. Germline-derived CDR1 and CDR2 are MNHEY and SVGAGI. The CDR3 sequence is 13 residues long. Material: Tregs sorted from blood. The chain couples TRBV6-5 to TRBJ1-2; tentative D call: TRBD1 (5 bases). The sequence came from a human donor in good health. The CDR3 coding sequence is TGTGCCAGCAGTGACAGACTAGGCTATGGCTACACCTTC. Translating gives CASSDRLGYGYTF.